Following are 9 T cell receptor beta chains from one sample sequenced in a study of OX40 agonist ivuxolimab in advanced cancers. Produced via immunoSEQ multiplex PCR; TCRdb's table is partial and in-frame only. This sample has around 70,000 clones, with 75% to 85% found just once. Sequenced here: CD4+ or CD8+ T cells sorted from blood, sampled in a trial of the OX40 agonist ivuxolimab. Every receptor here comes from an adult with an advanced solid tumor such as melanoma, head and neck, liver or kidney cancer.

The chain is built from TRBV7-9 and TRBJ2-7; D gene unclear. CDR1 SEHNR and CDR2 FQNEAQ come from the germline V gene (reference sequence). The V end was cut by 8 bases, the J end by 2 bases, with 7 bases between. CDR3 length: 11 residues. The CDR3 region is CASQGTYEQYF. As DNA, the CDR3 is TGTGCCAGCCAAGGAACCTACGAGCAGTACTTC. Using reference TRBV7-9 and TRBJ2-7 for the parts outside the CDR3, the full variable domain is DTGVSQNPRHKITKRGQNVTFRCDPISEHNRLYWYRQTLGQGPEFLTYFQNEAQLEKSRLLSDRFSAERPKGSFSTLEIQRTEQGDSAMYLCASQGTYEQYFGPGTRLTVT.

J is TRBJ1-5 and V is TRBV7-2; D is unresolved. V lost 1 base to trimming and J lost 4 bases, with 14 bases between them. The CDR3 covers 16 residues. The germline gives CDR1 SGHTA, CDR2 FQGNSA. CDR3 loop: CASSLVGRLTNQPQHF. CDR3 coding DNA: TGTGCCAGCAGCTTAGTCGGCCGTCTAACGAATCAGCCCCAGCATTTT.

V and J are TRBV4-1 and TRBJ1-1, with 8 bases lining up with TRBD1. Losses at the gene ends were 1 base for V and 5 bases for J; bases not matched to a gene: 3. Germline-derived CDR1 and CDR2 are MGHRA and YSYEKL. The CDR3 consists of 14 residues. CDR3 loop: CASSQVNRGTEAFF. As DNA, the CDR3 is TGCGCCAGCAGCCAAGTTAACAGGGGGACTGAAGCTTTCTTT.

The chain is built from TRBV2 and TRBJ1-2; tentative D call: TRBD1 (5 bases). This CDR3 spans 15 amino acids. Germline loops: CDR1 SNHLY, CDR2 FYNNEI. V lost 1 base and J 2 bases, leaving 11 bases between the germline ends. Here the CDR3 reads CASSEEARVNYGYTF. The CDR3 DNA follows: TGTGCCAGCAGTGAAGAGGCCAGGGTGAACTATGGCTACACCTTC.

CDR3 amino acids: CASSPSKELYGYTF. The CDR3 nucleotides read TGTGCCAGCTCACCATCCAAAGAACTATATGGCTACACCTTC. The chain carries TRBV18 and TRBJ1-2; no reliable D call. CDR1 is KGHSH, CDR2 LQKENI, per germline. The CDR3 has 14 residues. Trimming took off 2 bases at V and 5 bases at J, with 12 bases between the two ends.

In regard to this clone: This CDR3 is also generated by other DNA sequences in the sample. The V and J genes are TRBV18 and TRBJ1-5; D is unresolved. V was cut by 3 bases and J by 4 bases, with 7 bases left in between. Germline V gene lookup returns CDR1 KGHSH and CDR2 LQKENI. The CDR3 loop spans 13 amino acids. CDR3 nucleotide sequence: TGTGCCAGCTCACCTGGGGAGAATCAGCCCCAGCATTTT. Amino acid sequence: CASSPGENQPQHF.

A note on this clone: The same CDR3 also results from other DNA sequences found in this sample. The chain employs TRBV10-3 and TRBJ2-1; 9 bases align to TRBD2. The CDR3 is 15 amino acids. The germline V gene has CDR1 ENHRY and CDR2 SYGVKD. V shed 4 bases, J shed 4 bases, and the junction held 5 bases outside the gene matches. CDR3 sequence (DNA): TGTGCCATCAGTGGTAGCGGGGGAGCTTACAATGAGCAGTTCTTC. Protein sequence: CAISGSGGAYNEQFF.

The genes are TRBV4-1 and TRBJ2-3; TRBD1 or TRBD2 may be the D gene (5 bases each). The CDR3 consists of 17 residues. Trimming stripped 4 bases from V and 3 bases from J, with 20 bases between. Germline loops: CDR1 MGHRA, CDR2 YSYEKL. As DNA, the CDR3 is TGCGCCAGCAGCCTAAGGGGTTTTGGGGGAGCGACAGATACGCAGTATTTT. Its translation: CASSLRGFGGATDTQYF.

CDR3 nucleotide sequence: TGTGCCAGCAGTCCCGGCCTCACGTGGTATGGCTACACCTTC. It codes for CASSPGLTWYGYTF. J is TRBJ1-2 and V is TRBV28; D is uncertain. Trimming removed 5 bases at V and 5 bases at J, with 15 bases between. The CDR3 extends over 14 amino acids. The germline CDR1 and CDR2 sequences are MDHEN and SYDVKM.